The 3 T cell receptor beta chains below come from one sample, sequenced in a study of T-cell reconstitution after alpha-beta-depleted transplantation in children. Unique molecular identifiers featured in how the TCRbeta library was prepared. TCRdb used MiXCR to reprocess the PCR reads, holding one entry per CDR3 protein. The sample yields some 450,000 distinct CDR3 sequences, approximately 42% seen once. Sequencing was performed on PBMCs, taken before TCRalphabeta/CD19-depleted stem cell transplant. The receptors stem from a girl aged 2-10 years with aplastic anemia, due to receive a stem cell transplant.

This clonotype has a handful of counts. V and J are TRBV6-5 and TRBJ1-3; D remains unclear. Germline loops: CDR1 MNHEY, CDR2 SVGAGI. V lost 0 bases and J lost 0, with 9 bases in between. CDR3 length: 16 residues. For the CDR3, the DNA is TGTGCCAGCAGTTACTCCCGCAGCAGCTCTGGAAACACCATATATTTT. It is translated as CASSYSRSSSGNTIYF.

The rearrangement joins TRBV10-3 to TRBJ2-1; 12 bases agree with TRBD2. V lost 11 bases, J lost 5 bases, and 10 bases stayed unmatched. This CDR3 is 15 amino acids long. Looked up from germline, CDR1 is ENHRY and CDR2 is SYGVKD. CDR3 in amino acids: CAASSSGGEHNEQFF. Written as DNA, the CDR3 is TGTGCCGCGTCCTCTAGCGGGGGGGAACACAATGAGCAGTTCTTC.

This clonotype was seen a handful of times. The rearrangement links TRBV20-1 to TRBJ2-7, with D possibly being TRBD2 (6 bases). Per germline, CDR1 DFQATT and CDR2 SNEGSKA (reference sequence). The CDR3 consists of 11 residues. V lost 1 base and J lost 6, with 7 bases in between. CDR3 protein: CSARAGGEQYF. The CDR3 nucleotides are TGCAGTGCTAGAGCCGGGGGCGAGCAGTACTTC.